Below are 19 T cell receptor beta chains sequenced from a single sample in a study of blood T cell repertoires in COVID-19. Profiling relied on immunoSEQ multiplex PCR, and the TCRdb table lists in-frame clones only, not all of them. This sample carries tens of thousands of clones, about three quarters of them seen once, and the ten largest clones take less than 40%. Material: peripheral blood. These receptors were taken from a woman in her sixties or seventies with acute or convalescent COVID-19.

This clone came up a few times. The chain carries TRBV27 and TRBJ1-2; the match to TRBD1 covers 7 bases. J was trimmed by 8 bases and V by 8 bases; bases with no gene match: 11. Germline CDR1 is MNHEY and CDR2 is SMNVEV (reference sequence). This CDR3 contains 13 residues. This CDR3 reads CASAKQGNEGYTF. CDR3 DNA: TGTGCCAGCGCCAAACAGGGGAATGAAGGCTACACCTTC.

The chain carries TRBV4-2 and TRBJ1-3; no definite D call. The V end lost 0 bases, the J end lost 0 bases, and 9 bases lay between the germline ends. CDR3 length: 16 amino acids. Germline V gives CDR1 LGHNA, CDR2 YNFKEQ. As DNA, the CDR3 is TGTGCCAGCAGCCAAGATTCGGGGAGCTCTGGAAACACCATATATTTT. Translation: CASSQDSGSSGNTIYF.

The chain links TRBV5-1 to TRBJ1-1; 7 bases are a match to TRBD1. The germline V gene encodes CDR1 SGHRS and CDR2 YFSETQ. Trimming cost V 3 bases and J 5 bases; bases outside gene matches: 4. The CDR3 contains 13 residues. CDR3 bases: TGCGCCAGCAGCTCTCAGGGGGTTACTGAAGCTTTCTTT. This codes for CASSSQGVTEAFF.

This clone was seen only a few times. DNA of the CDR3: TGTGCCAGCAGCTTCCGAGGGCTAGATGAGCAGTTCTTC. Translation: CASSFRGLDEQFF. The chain couples TRBV11-3 to TRBJ2-1; the D gene is possibly TRBD2 (5 bases). The V end was cut by 3 bases, the J end by 8 bases, with 11 bases between. CDR1 SGHNT and CDR2 YENEEA come from the germline V gene. The CDR3 is 13 amino acids.

V and J are TRBV7-9 and TRBJ2-7, with TRBD2 matching over 10 bases. The CDR3 consists of 15 residues. Per germline, CDR1 SEHNR and CDR2 FQNEAQ (reference sequence). V was pared by 5 bases and J by 7 bases, with 11 bases of the junction left unmatched. CDR3 sequence (DNA): TGTGCCAGCAGCCCTCTAGCGGGAGAGTTCGGGGAGCAGTACTTC. It yields the protein CASSPLAGEFGEQYF.

The CDR3 sequence: CASGLWGGNTEAFF. The CDR3, as DNA: TGTGCTAGTGGTTTGTGGGGAGGGAACACTGAAGCTTTCTTT. V usage is TRBV12-5 and J usage is TRBJ1-1; D is unclear. V dropped 2 bases and J dropped 1 base, with 8 bases sitting between them. Per germline, CDR1 LGHNT and CDR2 FRNRAP. The CDR3 loop spans 14 amino acids.

The chain carries TRBV5-1 and TRBJ2-2; 7 bases align to TRBD2. Germline CDR1 is SGHRS and CDR2 is YFSETQ. Germline trimming cut 1 base from V and 7 bases from J; bases unmatched to any gene: 7. This CDR3 is 15 amino acids long. The CDR3 sequence is CASSLSGSGGGELFF. The DNA for the CDR3 is TGCGCCAGCAGCTTGTCCGGGTCGGGAGGCGGGGAGCTGTTTTTT.

The rearrangement links TRBV27 to TRBJ1-2; D possibly corresponds to TRBD1 (6 bases). Looked up from germline, CDR1 is MNHEY and CDR2 is SMNVEV (reference sequence). This CDR3 is 14 amino acids long. Trimming removed 3 bases at V and 5 bases at J, with 13 bases between. The CDR3 region has the DNA TGTGCCAGCAGTTTGAAGGGGGGGAGTTATGGCTACACCTTC. It encodes CASSLKGGSYGYTF.

This clone was counted ten times or more. V gene TRBV19 combines with J gene TRBJ2-5, with TRBD1 matching over 9 bases. This CDR3 spans 14 amino acids. J gave up 6 bases and V 7 bases, and 9 bases lay outside the gene matches. The germline gives CDR1 LNHDA, CDR2 SQIVND (reference sequence). The CDR3 DNA sequence: TGTGCCAGTAAAACATCGGACAGGGGAAAGACCCAGTACTTC. Protein sequence: CASKTSDRGKTQYF. The full variable domain, its missing parts supplied by reference TRBV19 and TRBJ2-5, is DGGITQSPKYLFRKEGQNVTLSCEQNLNHDAMYWYRQDPGQGLRLIYYSQIVNDFQKGDIAEGYSVSREKKESFPLTVTSAQKNPTAFYLCASKTSDRGKTQYFGPGTRLLVL.

The chain employs TRBV5-1 and TRBJ1-1, with D possibly matching TRBD1 (5 bases). Per germline, CDR1 SGHRS and CDR2 YFSETQ. The CDR3 loop spans 14 amino acids. V lost 7 bases and J 4 bases, leaving 17 bases between the germline ends. The CDR3 sequence is CASRPGGEGTEAFF. In nucleotides, the CDR3 is TGCGCCAGCCGGCCTGGAGGGGAGGGCACTGAAGCTTTCTTT.

The chain uses TRBV4-2 and TRBJ2-1, with 11 bases aligning to TRBD2. Trimming took 4 bases from V and 16 from J; bases not matched to a gene: 9. The CDR3 spans 13 residues. The germline V gene has CDR1 LGHNA and CDR2 YNFKEQ. CDR3 bases: TGTGCCAGCAGCCCGGGGGGGACTAGCGGCGCATTCTTC. Amino acids: CASSPGGTSGAFF.

V usage is TRBV18 and J usage is TRBJ1-1; no reliable D call. The CDR3 consists of 14 residues. The germline V gene encodes CDR1 KGHSH and CDR2 LQKENI. V dropped 6 bases and J dropped 3 bases, with 14 bases sitting between them. CDR3 in amino acids: CASSRMGRDTEAFF. DNA for the CDR3: TGTGCCAGCTCCCGAATGGGTCGGGACACTGAAGCTTTCTTT.

The chain uses TRBV27 and TRBJ2-1; 11 bases match TRBD2. This CDR3 comprises 13 residues. With 6 bases clipped from V and 7 bases from J, the junction kept 2 bases outside the gene matches. CDR1 is MNHEY, CDR2 SMNVEV, per germline (reference sequence). The DNA of the CDR3 is TGTGCCAGCAGGGCTAGCGGGGGGAATGAGCAGTTCTTC. The encoded protein is CASRASGGNEQFF.

This chain connects TRBV27 to TRBJ2-7; a possible D gene is TRBD2 (5 bases). The CDR3 has 12 residues. Germline CDR1 and CDR2: MNHEY and SMNVEV (reference sequence). The V and J ends lost 3 bases and 4 bases respectively, with 7 bases between them. The chain's CDR3 is CASSFTGYEQYF. In DNA, the CDR3 is TGTGCCAGCAGTTTTACGGGGTACGAGCAGTACTTC.

This clone has just one count. The genes are TRBV6-1 and TRBJ2-7, with D possibly TRBD1 on 5 matching bases. The CDR3 runs 14 residues. V was trimmed by 4 bases and J by 2 bases, leaving 12 bases between them. Germline V gives CDR1 MNHNS, CDR2 SASEGT. CDR3 residues: CASSGTGITYEQYF. CDR3 nucleotide sequence: TGTGCCAGCAGTGGAACAGGAATTACCTACGAGCAGTACTTC.

The chain recombines TRBV12-3 or TRBV12-4 with TRBJ1-3; the D is unclear. V was cut by 5 bases and J by 11 bases, with 16 bases left in between. The CDR3 spans 13 residues. CDR3 in amino acids: CASSLTFDGSIYF. In DNA form, the CDR3 reads TGTGCCAGCAGTCTCACCTTTGACGGGTCCATATATTTT.

V usage is TRBV15 and J usage is TRBJ1-5; D gene ambiguous. The CDR3 extends over 14 amino acids. Germline lookup yields CDR1 LNHNV and CDR2 YYDKDF (reference sequence). Deletions cut 3 bases from V and 3 bases from J, with 9 bases between. The CDR3 DNA reads as TGTGCCACCAGCAGGTTGGGAGACAATCAGCCCCAGCATTTT. Amino acids: CATSRLGDNQPQHF.

J is TRBJ2-5 and V is TRBV29-1; TRBD1 matches 7 bases. The CDR3 has 12 residues. J was trimmed by 9 bases and V by 7 bases; bases with no gene match: 11. Germline-derived CDR1 and CDR2 are SQVTM and ANQGSEA. The DNA for the CDR3 is TGCAGCGCCGGGACAGCCCAGGGGGCCCAGTACTTC. It encodes CSAGTAQGAQYF. Looking up the rest from reference TRBV29-1 and TRBJ2-5 gives the full variable domain: SAVISQKPSRDICQRGTSLTIQCQVDSQVTMMFWYRQQPGQSLTLIATANQGSEATYESGFVIDKFPISRPNLTFSTLTVSNMSPEDSSIYLCSAGTAQGAQYFGPGTRLLVL.

V is TRBV12-5 and J is TRBJ2-2, with 8 positions matching TRBD1. The junction had 9 bases not matched to a gene; V was cut back by 5 bases and J by 4 bases. The CDR3 is 16 residues long. Germline lookup yields CDR1 LGHNT and CDR2 FRNRAP. In nucleotides, the CDR3 is TGTGCTAGTGGTCAGGGGGCGATTCTTACCACCGGGGAGCTGTTTTTT. This codes for CASGQGAILTTGELFF.